The table lists the clone carrying this TCR beta chain with many counts. Using RNA transcripts, the TCR beta CDR3 regions were amplified. The workflow started with a first-round RT-PCR run with HTBI primers and then moved on to a second-round multiplex PCR. TCRdb ran MiXCR on the multiplex PCR reads and lists one entry per CDR3 protein. Of about 370,000 distinct CDR3 sequences listed, roughly a sixth were seen once; the top ten hold roughly 2.4%. The entry originates in a study of Graves' ophthalmopathy and Graves' hyperthyroidism. The overall study: Peripheral blood was obtained at first diagnosis, ahead of any treatment.

CDR3 length equals 12 residues. Per the germline V gene, CDR1 is DFQATT and CDR2 is SNEGSKA (reference sequence). Trimming removed 2 bases from V and 5 bases from J, with 9 bases in between. The sequencing input was peripheral blood. The source is an adult woman with stable Graves' hyperthyroidism. V gene TRBV20-1 combines with J gene TRBJ1-1; the D is unclear. Written as DNA, the CDR3 is TGCAGTGCTAGAAACTTGGGGACTGAAGCTTTCTTT. It encodes CSARNLGTEAFF.